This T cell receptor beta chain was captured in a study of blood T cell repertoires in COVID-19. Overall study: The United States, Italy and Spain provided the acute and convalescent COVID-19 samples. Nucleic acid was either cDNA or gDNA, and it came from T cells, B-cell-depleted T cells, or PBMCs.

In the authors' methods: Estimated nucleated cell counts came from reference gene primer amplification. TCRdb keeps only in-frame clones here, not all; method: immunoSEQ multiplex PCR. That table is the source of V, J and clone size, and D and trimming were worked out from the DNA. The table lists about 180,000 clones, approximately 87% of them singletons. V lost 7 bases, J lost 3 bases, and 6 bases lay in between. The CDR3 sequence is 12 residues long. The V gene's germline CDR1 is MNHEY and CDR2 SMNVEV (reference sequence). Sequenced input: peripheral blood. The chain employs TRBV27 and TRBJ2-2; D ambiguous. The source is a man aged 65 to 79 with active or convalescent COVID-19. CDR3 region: CASKEDTGELFF. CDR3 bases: TGTGCCAGCAAAGAGGACACCGGGGAGCTGTTTTTT.